One T cell receptor beta chain is described in this entry. Its antigen remains unidentified. Using immunoSEQ multiplex PCR, the repertoire was profiled, and TCRdb retains in-frame clones only, with some absent. The sample lists approximately 150,000 clones, approximately 81% occurring once. Germline-derived CDR1 and CDR2 are MDHEN and SYDVKM. The CDR3 has 13 residues. With 7 bases removed from V and 2 bases from J, the gap between germline ends came to 8 bases. This entry belongs to a study of cytomegalovirus exposure and HLA in healthy donors. Regarding the study as a whole: The authors listed around 150 TCR beta chains as cytomegalovirus-associated. A classifier reportedly called cytomegalovirus status with high sensitivity and specificity. In vitro assays verified that a few CMV-associated chains recognized CMV antigens specifically.

The receptor was derived from a man under 40 in good health and CMV-seropositive. Source material: PBMCs. J is TRBJ2-2 and V is TRBV28; D not resolved. The CDR3 DNA follows: TGTGCCAGCACAGAATCCAACACCGGGGAGCTGTTTTTT. This sequence encodes CASTESNTGELFF.